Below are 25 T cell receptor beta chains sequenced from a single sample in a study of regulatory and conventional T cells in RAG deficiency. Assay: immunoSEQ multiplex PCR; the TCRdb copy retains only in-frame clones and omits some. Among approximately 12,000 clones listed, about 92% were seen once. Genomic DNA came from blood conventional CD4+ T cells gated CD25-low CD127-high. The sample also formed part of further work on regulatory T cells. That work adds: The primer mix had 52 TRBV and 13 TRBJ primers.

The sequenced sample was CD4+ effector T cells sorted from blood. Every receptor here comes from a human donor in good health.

The CDR3 region is CASSLESGKGTEAFF. DNA for the CDR3: TGCGCCAGCAGCTTGGAGTCAGGGAAGGGCACTGAAGCTTTCTTT. The chain carries TRBV5-1 and TRBJ1-1; tentative D call: TRBD1 (5 bases). Germline V CDR1 and CDR2: SGHRS, YFSETQ. The CDR3 has 15 residues. V was trimmed by 0 bases and J by 4 bases, leaving 13 bases between them. Full variable domain (remainder filled in from reference TRBV5-1 and TRBJ1-1): KAGVTQTPRYLIKTRGQQVTLSCSPISGHRSVSWYQQTPGQGLQFLFEYFSETQRNKGNFPGRFSGRQFSNSRSEMNVSTLELGDSALYLCASSLESGKGTEAFFGQGTRLTVV.

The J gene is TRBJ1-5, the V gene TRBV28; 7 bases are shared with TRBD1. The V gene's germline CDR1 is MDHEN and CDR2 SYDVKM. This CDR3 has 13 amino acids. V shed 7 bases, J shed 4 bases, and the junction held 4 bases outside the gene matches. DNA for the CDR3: TGTGCCAGCATAGACAGGGAAAATCAGCCCCAGCATTTT. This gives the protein CASIDRENQPQHF.

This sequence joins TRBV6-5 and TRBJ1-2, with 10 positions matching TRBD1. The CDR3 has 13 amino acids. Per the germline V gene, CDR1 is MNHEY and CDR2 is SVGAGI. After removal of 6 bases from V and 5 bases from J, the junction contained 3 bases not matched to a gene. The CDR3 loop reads CASRDRGRYGYTF. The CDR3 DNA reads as TGTGCCAGCAGGGACAGGGGGAGGTATGGCTACACCTTC.

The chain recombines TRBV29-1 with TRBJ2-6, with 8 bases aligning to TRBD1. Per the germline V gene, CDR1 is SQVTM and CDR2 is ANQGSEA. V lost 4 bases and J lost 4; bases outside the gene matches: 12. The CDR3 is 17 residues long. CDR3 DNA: TGCAGCGTTGCCAGAACAGGGGGAAGGGCCGGGGCCAACGTCCTGACTTTC. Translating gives CSVARTGGRAGANVLTF.

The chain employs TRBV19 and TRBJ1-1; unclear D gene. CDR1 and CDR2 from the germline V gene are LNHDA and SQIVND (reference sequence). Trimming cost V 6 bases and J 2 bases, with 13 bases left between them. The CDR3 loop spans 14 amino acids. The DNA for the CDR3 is TGTGCCAGTAGCAAGGTAACGGAAAACACTGAAGCTTTCTTT. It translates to CASSKVTENTEAFF. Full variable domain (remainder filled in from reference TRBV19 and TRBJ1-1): DGGITQSPKYLFRKEGQNVTLSCEQNLNHDAMYWYRQDPGQGLRLIYYSQIVNDFQKGDIAEGYSVSREKKESFPLTVTSAQKNPTAFYLCASSKVTENTEAFFGQGTRLTVV.

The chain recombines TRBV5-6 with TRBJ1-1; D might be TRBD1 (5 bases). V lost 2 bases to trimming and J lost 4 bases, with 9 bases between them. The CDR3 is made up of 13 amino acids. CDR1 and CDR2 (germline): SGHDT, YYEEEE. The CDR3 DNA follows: TGTGCCAGCAGCTTCATTGGGGCCACTGAAGCTTTCTTT. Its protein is CASSFIGATEAFF.

The CDR3 loop is CASSHQKDRIANYGYTF. The CDR3 DNA reads as TGTGCCAGCAGCCACCAAAAGGACAGGATCGCTAACTATGGCTACACCTTC. This sequence joins TRBV14 and TRBJ1-2; 7 bases fit TRBD1. V shed 3 bases and J 0 bases; nucleotides not matched to a gene: 10. Germline CDR1 and CDR2: SGHDN and FVKESK. This CDR3 comprises 17 residues.

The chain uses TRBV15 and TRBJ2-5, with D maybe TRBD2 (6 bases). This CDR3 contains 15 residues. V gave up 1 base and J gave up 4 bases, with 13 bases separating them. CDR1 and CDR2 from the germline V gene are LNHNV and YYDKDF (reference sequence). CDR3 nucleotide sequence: TGTGCCACCAGCAGAGCCCCGGGACTGATAGAGACCCAGTACTTC. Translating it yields CATSRAPGLIETQYF.

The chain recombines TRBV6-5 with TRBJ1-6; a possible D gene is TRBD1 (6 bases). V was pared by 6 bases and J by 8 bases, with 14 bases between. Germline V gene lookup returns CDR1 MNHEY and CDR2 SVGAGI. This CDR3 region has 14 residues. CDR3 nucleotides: TGTGCCAGCAGACCTACAGGGAGATATTCACCCCTCCACTTT. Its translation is CASRPTGRYSPLHF.

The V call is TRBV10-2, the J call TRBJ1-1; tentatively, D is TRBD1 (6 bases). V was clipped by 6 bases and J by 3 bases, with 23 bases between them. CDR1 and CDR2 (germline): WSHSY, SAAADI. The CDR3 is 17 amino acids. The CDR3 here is CASRDKGGTRLDTEAFF. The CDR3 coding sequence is TGCGCCAGCAGGGACAAGGGGGGGACTAGGCTAGACACTGAAGCTTTCTTT.

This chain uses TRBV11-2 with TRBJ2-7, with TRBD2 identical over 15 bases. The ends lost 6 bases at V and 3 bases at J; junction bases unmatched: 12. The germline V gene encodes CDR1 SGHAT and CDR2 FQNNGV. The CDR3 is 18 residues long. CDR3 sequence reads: CASRPGLAGGLVLYEQYF. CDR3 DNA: TGTGCCAGCAGGCCTGGACTAGCGGGGGGGCTCGTACTCTACGAGCAGTACTTC.

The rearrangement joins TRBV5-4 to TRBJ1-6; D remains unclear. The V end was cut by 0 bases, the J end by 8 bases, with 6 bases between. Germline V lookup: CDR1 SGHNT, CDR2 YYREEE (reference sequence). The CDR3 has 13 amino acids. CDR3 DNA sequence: TGTGCCAGCAGCTTGGGGTGGGATTCACCCCTCCACTTT. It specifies CASSLGWDSPLHF.

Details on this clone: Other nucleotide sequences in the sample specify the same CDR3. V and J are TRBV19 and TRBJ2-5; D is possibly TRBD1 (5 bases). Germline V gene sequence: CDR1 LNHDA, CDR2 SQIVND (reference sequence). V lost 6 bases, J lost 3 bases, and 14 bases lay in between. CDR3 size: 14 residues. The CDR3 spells CASSRYRTKETQYF. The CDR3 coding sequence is TGTGCCAGTAGCAGATACCGGACAAAAGAGACCCAGTACTTC.

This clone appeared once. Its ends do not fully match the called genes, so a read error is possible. The CDR3 is CASSQVLAGEQDTQCF. For the CDR3, the DNA is TGTGCCAGCAGCCAGGTACTAGCGGGGGAGCAAGATACGCAGTGTTTT. V is TRBV4-2 and J is TRBJ2-3, with TRBD2 identical over 11 bases. Germline CDR1 reads LGHNA; CDR2 reads YNFKEQ. The CDR3 has 16 amino acids.

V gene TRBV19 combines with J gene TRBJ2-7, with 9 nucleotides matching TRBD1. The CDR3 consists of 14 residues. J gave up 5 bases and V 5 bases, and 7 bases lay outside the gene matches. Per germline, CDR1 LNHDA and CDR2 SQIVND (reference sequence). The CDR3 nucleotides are TGTGCCAGTAGTGCCGGGACAGGGTCTCACGAGCAGTACTTC. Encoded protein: CASSAGTGSHEQYF.

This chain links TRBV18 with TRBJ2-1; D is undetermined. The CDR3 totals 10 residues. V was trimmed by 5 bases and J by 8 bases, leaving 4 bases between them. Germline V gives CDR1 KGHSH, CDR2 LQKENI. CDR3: CASSDYEQFF. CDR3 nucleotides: TGTGCCAGCTCAGACTATGAGCAGTTCTTC.

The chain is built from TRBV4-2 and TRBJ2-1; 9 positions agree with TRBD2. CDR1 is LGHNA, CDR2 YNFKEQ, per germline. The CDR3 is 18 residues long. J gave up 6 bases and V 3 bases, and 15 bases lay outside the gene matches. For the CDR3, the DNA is TGTGCCAGCAGCCAGGCTAACAGCGGGGGGCTTGGTGGCAATGAGCAGTTCTTC. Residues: CASSQANSGGLGGNEQFF.

The DNA of the CDR3 is TGTGCCAGCAACCCCGGACAGGGGGCCGATAAGGCTTTCTTT. Its protein is CASNPGQGADKAFF. The chain couples TRBV7-9 to TRBJ1-1; 11 bases match TRBD1. The germline V gene has CDR1 SEHNR and CDR2 FQNEAQ (reference sequence). This CDR3 has 14 residues. Germline trimming cut 7 bases from V and 11 bases from J; bases unmatched to any gene: 12.

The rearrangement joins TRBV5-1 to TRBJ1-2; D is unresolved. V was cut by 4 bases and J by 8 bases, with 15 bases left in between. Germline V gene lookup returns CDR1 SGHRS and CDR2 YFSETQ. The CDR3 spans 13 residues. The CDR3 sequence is CASSPGPEVGYTF. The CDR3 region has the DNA TGCGCCAGCAGCCCGGGTCCGGAGGTAGGCTACACCTTC.

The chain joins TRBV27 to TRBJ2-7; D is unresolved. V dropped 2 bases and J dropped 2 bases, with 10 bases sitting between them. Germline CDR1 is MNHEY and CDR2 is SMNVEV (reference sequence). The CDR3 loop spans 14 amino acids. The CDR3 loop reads CASSLKILAYEQYF. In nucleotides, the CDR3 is TGTGCCAGCAGTTTAAAAATCCTGGCCTACGAGCAGTACTTC.

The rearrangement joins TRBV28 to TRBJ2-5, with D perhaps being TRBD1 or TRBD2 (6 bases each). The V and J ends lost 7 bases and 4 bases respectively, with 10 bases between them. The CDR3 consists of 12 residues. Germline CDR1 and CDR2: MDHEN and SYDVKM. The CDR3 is CASNRGPETQYF. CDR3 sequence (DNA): TGTGCCAGCAATCGGGGGCCAGAGACCCAGTACTTC.

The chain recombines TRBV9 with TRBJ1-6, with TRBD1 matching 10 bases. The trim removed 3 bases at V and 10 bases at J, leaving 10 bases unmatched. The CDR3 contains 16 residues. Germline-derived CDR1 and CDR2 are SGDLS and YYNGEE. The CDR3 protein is CASSASPGQGRSPLHF. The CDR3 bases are TGTGCCAGCAGCGCCAGCCCGGGACAGGGGAGGTCACCCCTCCACTTT.

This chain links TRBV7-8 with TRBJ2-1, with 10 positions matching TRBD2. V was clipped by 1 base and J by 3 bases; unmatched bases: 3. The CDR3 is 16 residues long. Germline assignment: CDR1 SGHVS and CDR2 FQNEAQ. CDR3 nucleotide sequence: TGTGCCAGCAGCTTAGAACGGACTAGCGGCTACAATGAGCAGTTCTTC. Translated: CASSLERTSGYNEQFF.

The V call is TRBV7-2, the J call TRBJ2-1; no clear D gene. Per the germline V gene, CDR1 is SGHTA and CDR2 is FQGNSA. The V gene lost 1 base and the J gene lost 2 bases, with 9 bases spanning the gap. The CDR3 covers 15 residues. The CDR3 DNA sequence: TGTGCCAGCAGCTTAGGGGCGGAACCCTACAATGAGCAGTTCTTC. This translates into CASSLGAEPYNEQFF.

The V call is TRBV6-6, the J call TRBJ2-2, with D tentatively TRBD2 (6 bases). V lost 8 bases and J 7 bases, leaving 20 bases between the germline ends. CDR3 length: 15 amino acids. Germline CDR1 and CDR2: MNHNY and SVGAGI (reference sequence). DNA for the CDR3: TGTGCCAGCCGTCCTCCCTCGGGGACTGGCGGGGAGCTGTTTTTT. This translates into CASRPPSGTGGELFF.